This T cell receptor beta chain was observed in a study of beta chain features in type 1 diabetes. The overall study: Cell yields, gender and age were comparable in patients and healthy donors. General study results and limits: Still unanswered here is whether HLA type influences TCRB rearrangement. Insertions were fewer and deletions more numerous at VDJ junctions in type 1 diabetes patients.

The sample holds many counts of this clone. As yet, its antigen is unknown. Sorting that relied on CD45RO/CCR7/CD25/CD127/CD95/CD27 yielded CD4+ naive, central memory, regulatory and stem cell-like memory cells. Investigators reverse transcribed all isolated RNA, so they sequenced expressed TCRB transcripts. TCRdb's copy holds only in-frame clones and misses some; the assay was immunoSEQ multiplex PCR. Among 300,000 to 350,000 clones listed, under 8.5% were seen once. Trimming stripped 5 bases from V and 10 bases from J, with 17 bases between. CDR3 size: 14 residues. Germline V gives CDR1 MNHEY, CDR2 SMNVEV (reference sequence).

The clonotype originates from a woman under 30 in good health. Specimen: central memory CD4+ T cells from blood. The V gene is TRBV27, the J gene TRBJ2-2; D unresolved. CDR3 sequence: CASSRRPERQELFF. The CDR3 bases are TGTGCCAGCAGTCGACGACCCGAACGACAGGAGCTGTTTTTT.